Listed below are T cell receptor beta chains from one sample, sequenced in a study of CD8 T cells in ankylosing spondylitis. TCRdb re-derived calls from the 5' RACE reads in MiXCR, one entry per CDR3 protein. The sample includes approximately 440,000 distinct CDR3 sequences, 17% of them seen just once. Specimen: blood, either unsorted or a sorted T cell fraction (not recorded which). These receptors were taken from a male donor with ankylosing spondylitis. Both conserved end residues are part of each CDR3. D genes are given only for firm matches. Some rows mark clone size as missing; the rest say once, few, many or name a class of expanded clone.

clone size,J gene,V gene,D gene,CDR3 DNA,CDR3 protein
few,TRBJ2-6,TRBV12-3/TRBV12-4,-,TGTGCCAGCAGGAGCCGGGAGGGGGCCAACGTCCTGACTTTC,CASRSREGANVLTF
many,TRBJ2-7,TRBV14,-,TGTGCCAGCAGCCATGATCAGGGGAGGAACGAGCAGTACTTC,CASSHDQGRNEQYF
few,TRBJ1-5,TRBV20-1,TRBD1,TGCAGTGCTAGTCCCGGGACAGGGCCTAATCAGCCCCAGCATTTT,CSASPGTGPNQPQHF
many,TRBJ2-1,TRBV6-2/TRBV6-3,TRBD1,TGTGCCAGCAGACGATATTTCCCGGGACAGTCCTACAATGAGCAGTTCTTC,CASRRYFPGQSYNEQFF
-,TRBJ1-1,TRBV7-9,TRBD1,TGTGCCAGCAGCCCCGGACAGGGGAGGACAGCTTTCTTT,CASSPGQGRTAFF
-,TRBJ1-1,TRBV7-9,-,TGTGCCAGCAGCTTATACGCAGGACGAGCTTTCTTT,CASSLYAGRAFF
-,TRBJ2-5,TRBV28,TRBD2,TGTGCCACCACGACTAGCGGGAGAGGGGAGACCCAGTACTTC,CATTTSGRGETQYF
-,TRBJ1-4,TRBV5-1,-,TGCGCCAGCAGTCAGACCCCGCTGGAGGAAAAACTGTTTTTT,CASSQTPLEEKLFF
many,TRBJ2-7,TRBV12-3/TRBV12-4,TRBD1,TGTGCCAGCAGTAGCCGGGACAGGGGAATCTACGAGCAGTACTTC,CASSSRDRGIYEQYF
-,TRBJ1-5,TRBV3-1,-,TGTGCCAGCAGCCAAGGGCAGGCCAGCAATCAGCCCCAGCATTTT,CASSQGQASNQPQHF
-,TRBJ2-1,TRBV5-1,TRBD1,TGCGCCAGCACCGAAGGACAGGGGGACAACAATGAGCAGTTCTTC,CASTEGQGDNNEQFF
-,TRBJ2-7,TRBV20-1,-,TGCAGTGCTAGAGGGAGGGGGGGTCCGTCCTACGAGCAGTACTTC,CSARGRGGPSYEQYF
-,TRBJ2-2,TRBV5-1,TRBD1,TGCGCCAGCAGCTTGATGAACAGGGGGCGTACCGGGGAGCTGTTTTTT,CASSLMNRGRTGELFF
-,TRBJ2-3,TRBV29-1,-,TGCAGCGTTGAAGATGGTATTTGGGCAGATACGCAGTATTTT,CSVEDGIWADTQYF
-,TRBJ1-6,TRBV4-1,-,TGCGCCAGCAGCCATGGCGGGGTGGGGTCACCCCTCCACTTT,CASSHGGVGSPLHF
-,TRBJ2-5,TRBV4-3,-,TGCGCCAGCAGCCAGGAATCCCGGCAAGAGACCCAGTACTTC,CASSQESRQETQYF
many,TRBJ1-2,TRBV18,-,TGTGCCAGCTCCCTCTCGGACGGGTATGGCTACACCTTC,CASSLSDGYGYTF
few,TRBJ2-3,TRBV9,TRBD2,TGTGCCAGCAGCGTAAGGCGGGGGGGCACAGATACGCAGTATTTT,CASSVRRGGTDTQYF
-,TRBJ1-1,TRBV29-1,TRBD1,TGCAGCGTTGGCCGGGACAGGGGCATGATTGTAGCTTTCTTT,CSVGRDRGMIVAFF
-,TRBJ2-7,TRBV7-2,TRBD2,TGTGCCAGCAGCCCCGGGACTAGTCGCGAGCAGTACTTC,CASSPGTSREQYF
few,TRBJ2-2,TRBV6-1,-,TGTGCCAGCAGGGACTTATTGGGGACCGGGGAGCTGTTTTTT,CASRDLLGTGELFF
few,TRBJ1-4,TRBV12-3/TRBV12-4,-,TGTGCCAGCAGACTGTCGACGGGTAATGAAAAACTGTTTTTT,CASRLSTGNEKLFF
few,TRBJ1-6,TRBV7-8,-,TGTGCCAGCAGCTTAGTCGCAGGGGCGGTATCACCCCTCCACTTT,CASSLVAGAVSPLHF
few,TRBJ1-1,TRBV5-1,-,TGCGCCAGCAGCCGGGGAGACAGGCAGATGAACACTGAAGCTTTCTTT,CASSRGDRQMNTEAFF
few,TRBJ2-1,TRBV20-1,TRBD2,TGCAGTGCTCCTCCCCGCGGCGGGAGTGATGAGCAGTTCTTC,CSAPPRGGSDEQFF
few,TRBJ1-4,TRBV29-1,-,TGCAGCGTTGGACAGTTAACTAATGAAAAACTGTTTTTT,CSVGQLTNEKLFF
-,TRBJ2-5,TRBV20-1,TRBD2,TGCAGTGCTCCCCTACACCGGACTAGAACGGAGACCCAGTACTTC,CSAPLHRTRTETQYF
-,TRBJ2-1,TRBV2,-,TGTGCCAGCAAGACCCCGGGACTCTTGTACAATGAGCAGTTCTTC,CASKTPGLLYNEQFF
few,TRBJ2-1,TRBV4-1,TRBD2,TGCGCCAGCAGCCAAGCATCCGTAGCGGGAGGGAACAATGAGCAGTTCTTC,CASSQASVAGGNNEQFF
-,TRBJ2-7,TRBV28,-,TGTGCCAGCAGTCCTTACGGGACAGCCACTAGCGTTACCTACGAGCAGTACTTC,CASSPYGTATSVTYEQYF
-,TRBJ2-3,TRBV2,-,TGTGCCAGCAGTGAAGTTGTGGGAACGAGCACAGATACGCAGTATTTT,CASSEVVGTSTDTQYF
few,TRBJ2-1,TRBV20-1,TRBD2,TGCAGTGCTGGGACTAGCGGGTTGGGAAATGAGCAGTTCTTC,CSAGTSGLGNEQFF
few,TRBJ2-7,TRBV27,TRBD2,TGTGCCAGCAGGATCGGGACTAGCGGAAGTTACGAGCAGTACTTC,CASRIGTSGSYEQYF
-,TRBJ1-1,TRBV6-1,-,TGTGCCAGCAGTGAAACGATAGTGAACACTGAAGCTTTCTTT,CASSETIVNTEAFF
few,TRBJ1-1,TRBV6-5,-,TGTGCCAGCAGTTACTTACGTCCCGGGGGGTCCACTGAAGCTTTCTTT,CASSYLRPGGSTEAFF
-,TRBJ2-3,TRBV28,-,TGTGCCAGCAGCCAGGGGTCAAACACAGATACGCAGTATTTT,CASSQGSNTDTQYF
-,TRBJ1-1,TRBV5-1,TRBD1,TGCGCCAGCAGCGTGCAGGGGGCCGGGGGGACTGAAGCTTTCTTT,CASSVQGAGGTEAFF
-,TRBJ1-1,TRBV20-1,-,TGCAGTGCTAGTTCGGGGGGGGGAGGCACTGAAGCTTTCTTT,CSASSGGGGTEAFF
few,TRBJ2-1,TRBV7-9,-,TGTGCCAGCAGCTTAGGGGCCCCCATTTACAATGAGCAGTTCTTC,CASSLGAPIYNEQFF
few,TRBJ1-2,TRBV6-1,-,TGTGCCAGCAGTCGACAGCCCAACTATGGCTACACCTTC,CASSRQPNYGYTF
-,TRBJ2-3,TRBV7-3,-,TGTGCCAGCAGCTTAAGTGGGCCAGGGGATACGCAGTATTTT,CASSLSGPGDTQYF
many,TRBJ2-1,TRBV19,-,TGTGCCAGTAGTATAGATCAAGGGTGGGCATACAATGAGCAGTTCTTC,CASSIDQGWAYNEQFF
few,TRBJ1-1,TRBV12-5,TRBD1,TGTGCTAGTGGTTCCCAGGGGGGTAGGGAAGCTTTCTTT,CASGSQGGREAFF
few,TRBJ1-1,TRBV7-9,TRBD1,TGTGCCAGCAGCTTACTCCTGACAGGGGCGGACACTGAAGCTTTCTTT,CASSLLLTGADTEAFF
many,TRBJ1-2,TRBV12-3/TRBV12-4,TRBD1,TGTGCCAGCAGTCCGACCGGGACAGGGGGTTTCGGCTACACCTTC,CASSPTGTGGFGYTF